This TCR beta chain came from a study of blood T cell repertoires in COVID-19 (dated by TCRdb to about 2020). Turning to the overall study: Samples from collaborators originated in the United States, Italy and Spain and spanned both the acute and convalescent phases of COVID-19. The repertoires were made available in a free public database intended to serve as a resource for research on the immune response to SARS-CoV-2. Where available, HLA class I and class II types were taken from metadata supplied by the sample provider and were not determined by assay-based typing. The dataset comprised deeply sampled blood TCRbeta repertoires from subjects exposed to, actively infected with, or recovered from COVID-19. Samples came from the ongoing ImmuneRACE study (first 160 participants) plus 1,254 subjects from 6 global collaborators. The material from the prospective study consisted of cDNA or gDNA derived from T cells, B-cell-depleted T cells, or PBMCs. Sample metadata almost always included a de-identified subject ID, COVID-19 status, age in years and sex. The investigation overall reported the following: How much clinical and demographic metadata was included differed by source and by participant, and the metadata was provided uncurated.

The immunoSEQ Assay, a bias-controlled multiplex PCR, was used to amplify TCRbeta CDR3 regions from genomic DNA. The paper's processing steps were these. The number of nucleated cells in each sample was estimated from the amplification of reference gene primers within the assay. To quantify the absolute abundance of each unique TCRbeta CDR3 rearrangement, sequence reads were collapsed and filtered. For each sample, productive Simpson clonality was calculated by taking the square root of Simpson's diversity index across productive rearrangements. TCRdb retrieved this table from immuneACCESS and kept in-frame rearrangements only. Not all clones are present; in checked studies, unresolved V genes account for under half, and no reason is known for the remainder. V and J calls and clone size are as listed in that table; D and trimming were resolved from the DNA. The sample table holds 50,000 to 55,000 clones, of which 75% to 90% were seen once. The ten largest clones capture around 6% of the sample.

Whole blood was collected in K2EDTA tubes by collaborating institutions according to the institutions' own protocols. For TCRbeta analysis, collaborators shipped samples in one of three forms: frozen whole blood, isolated PBMCs, or DNA extracted from either of those sample types. CDR1 and CDR2, per the germline V gene (reference sequence), are LNHDA and SQIVND. Taken from cysteine to phenylalanine, the CDR3 has 19 residues. Here the CDR3 DNA is all that survives: 57 bases in frame from base 1. After removal of 3 bases from V and 0 bases from J, the junction retains 9 bases not matched to a gene. With respect to this clone: Its antigen is unknown. No much larger clone exists at a distance of one base, and base qualities are not known.

The chain employs TRBV19 and TRBJ2-6, with 9 junctional bases fitting TRBD1. This TCR was sampled from a man in his 60s with acute or convalescent COVID-19. The specimen was peripheral blood. The CDR3: CASSILSGQGLSGANVLTF. The DNA is TGTGCCAGTAGTATTTTGTCAGGACAGGGGCTCTCTGGGGCCAACGTCCTGACTTTC.